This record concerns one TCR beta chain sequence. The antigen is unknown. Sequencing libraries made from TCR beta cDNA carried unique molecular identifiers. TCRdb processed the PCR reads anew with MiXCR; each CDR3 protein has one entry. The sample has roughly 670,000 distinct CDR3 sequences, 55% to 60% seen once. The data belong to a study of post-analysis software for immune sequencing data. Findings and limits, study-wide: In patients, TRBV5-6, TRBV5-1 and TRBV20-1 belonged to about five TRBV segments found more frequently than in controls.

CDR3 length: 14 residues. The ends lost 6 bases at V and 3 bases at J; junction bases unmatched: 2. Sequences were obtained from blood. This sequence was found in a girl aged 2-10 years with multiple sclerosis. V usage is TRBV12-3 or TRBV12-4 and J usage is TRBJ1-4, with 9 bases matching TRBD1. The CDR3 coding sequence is TGTGCCAGCAGCTACAGGGGGCCTAATGAAAAACTGTTTTTT. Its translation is CASSYRGPNEKLFF.